This T cell receptor beta chain was recovered during a study of beta chain features in type 1 diabetes. J was trimmed by 0 bases and V by 5 bases; bases with no gene match: 7. Germline CDR1 is SGHTA and CDR2 is FQGTGA. The CDR3 spans 16 residues. Expressed TCRB transcripts were sequenced, since all the RNA that had been isolated was reverse transcribed. Sequencing used immunoSEQ multiplex PCR; TCRdb keeps in-frame clones, though not all of them. Among about 930,000 clones listed, about 17% were seen once. The V call is TRBV7-3, the J call TRBJ2-3; 8 bases align to TRBD2. The sequence was collected from a woman aged 18-29 years in good health. What was sequenced was naive CD4+ T cells from blood. DNA for the CDR3: TGTGCCAGCAGCCTTGTATTAGCGGGAAGCACAGATACGCAGTATTTT. Its protein product is CASSLVLAGSTDTQYF.